This T cell receptor beta chain was recorded in a study of regulatory T cells in long-lasting Graves disease. Notes on the study in general: There was favoring of TRBV28, TRBJ1-2 and TRBJ2-5 in persistent disease.

For TCR beta, libraries came from iRepertoire HTBI primers and Arm-PCR of CDR3 regions. TCRdb passed the multiplex PCR reads through MiXCR, listing each CDR3 protein once. This table holds 400,000 to 450,000 distinct CDR3 sequences, under 15% found once. This clonotype was picked up many times. The antigen remains undetermined. This sample's time point: newly diagnosed GD, antithyroid drugs for less than 3 months. Extracted PBMC RNA gave rise to the TCR library. The CDR3 totals 15 residues. From germline, CDR1 is MNHEY and CDR2 SMNVEV (reference sequence). The V end lost 5 bases, the J end lost 2 bases, and 13 bases lay between the germline ends. The sample was also reused in another study, on T cells in Graves' hyperthyroidism and ophthalmopathy. That source reports: Ophthalmopathy, as predicted by the model, came a median around 6 months after the prediction.

The sample consisted of peripheral blood mononuclear cells (PBMCs), taken at new diagnosis, from a patient treated with antithyroid drugs. The clonotype was recovered from a woman aged 30 to 39 with Graves disease. The chain joins TRBV27 to TRBJ1-5; D is undetermined. CDR3 residues: CASSLGVVGNQPQHF. Here the CDR3 DNA reads TGTGCCAGCAGTCTGGGAGTCGTCGGCAATCAGCCCCAGCATTTT.